Below, 6 T cell receptor beta chains from the same sample are listed, as sequenced in a study of shared clonotypes between healthy human individuals. Naive CD8 cells lacked CD45RO, underwent positive selection for CCR7 and left out terminally differentiated effector memory CD45RA+ cells. The data were produced by immunoSEQ multiplex PCR, yet TCRdb's version contains in-frame clones alone and is incomplete. The data hold about 2,200,000 clones, with 90% to 95% observed a single time. The sequenced sample consisted of naive CD8+ T cells from PBMCs. The receptors were sampled from a man between 18 and 29 years old in good health. Some clones in this sample may be carry-over from other donors' samples.

This chain connects TRBV5-1 to TRBJ2-2, with unresolved D. The CDR3 runs 15 residues. Germline CDR1 SGHRS, CDR2 YFSETQ. The ends were cut back, 0 bases at V and 2 bases at J, with 8 bases in the middle. The CDR3 region has the DNA TGCGCCAGCAGCTTGGAATGGGCAAACACCGGGGAGCTGTTTTTT. Translated, it gives CASSLEWANTGELFF.

The V gene is TRBV6-5, the J gene TRBJ2-7, with 7 bases fitting TRBD2. Losses at the gene ends were 4 bases for V and 6 bases for J; bases not matched to a gene: 6. Germline V gene lookup returns CDR1 MNHEY and CDR2 SVGAGI. The CDR3 covers 13 residues. The CDR3 sequence: CASSWRGSAEQYF. The DNA of the CDR3 is TGTGCCAGCAGTTGGCGGGGGAGTGCCGAGCAGTACTTC.

Regarding this clone: Other DNA sequences in the same sample also yield this CDR3. This chain joins TRBV11-2 and TRBJ2-7; possible D gene TRBD1, 5 bases. CDR1 is SGHAT and CDR2 is FQNNGV in the germline V gene. The ends were cut back, 1 base at V and 2 bases at J, with 9 bases in the middle. The CDR3 totals 14 residues. In nucleotides, the CDR3 is TGTGCCAGCAGCTTAGTTGGCAGGGCCTACGAGCAGTACTTC. Translation gives CASSLVGRAYEQYF.

The V call is TRBV12-2, the J call TRBJ2-1. TRBV12-2 is flagged as a pseudogene. The length of the CDR3 is 11 residues. CDR3 loop: CASRSNHEQFF. Written as DNA, the CDR3 is TGTGCAAGTCGCTCGAATCATGAGCAGTTCTTC.

The chain joins TRBV2 to TRBJ2-4; 7 bases agree with TRBD2. The junction had 5 bases not matched to a gene; V was cut back by 3 bases and J by 0 bases. Germline-derived CDR1 and CDR2 are SNHLY and FYNNEI. The CDR3 totals 16 residues. The CDR3: CASSEAASGAKNIQYF. Written as DNA, the CDR3 is TGTGCCAGCAGTGAGGCGGCTAGCGGAGCCAAAAACATTCAGTACTTC.

The V call is TRBV2, the J call TRBJ2-1, with 14 positions matching TRBD2. The J segment lost 6 bases and the V segment lost 11 bases, leaving 12 bases of the junction unmatched. The CDR3 runs 16 residues. Germline V gene lookup returns CDR1 SNHLY and CDR2 FYNNEI. Written as DNA, the CDR3 is TGTGCCGCGGGACTAGCGGGAGAGGGGGTCGGCAATGAGCAGTTCTTC. This codes for CAAGLAGEGVGNEQFF. Full variable domain (rest looked up from reference TRBV2 and TRBJ2-1): EPEVTQTPSHQVTQMGQEVILRCVPISNHLYFYWYRQILGQKVEFLVSFYNNEISEKSEIFDDQFSVERPDGSNFTLKIRSTKLEDSAMYFCAAGLAGEGVGNEQFFGPGTRLTVL.